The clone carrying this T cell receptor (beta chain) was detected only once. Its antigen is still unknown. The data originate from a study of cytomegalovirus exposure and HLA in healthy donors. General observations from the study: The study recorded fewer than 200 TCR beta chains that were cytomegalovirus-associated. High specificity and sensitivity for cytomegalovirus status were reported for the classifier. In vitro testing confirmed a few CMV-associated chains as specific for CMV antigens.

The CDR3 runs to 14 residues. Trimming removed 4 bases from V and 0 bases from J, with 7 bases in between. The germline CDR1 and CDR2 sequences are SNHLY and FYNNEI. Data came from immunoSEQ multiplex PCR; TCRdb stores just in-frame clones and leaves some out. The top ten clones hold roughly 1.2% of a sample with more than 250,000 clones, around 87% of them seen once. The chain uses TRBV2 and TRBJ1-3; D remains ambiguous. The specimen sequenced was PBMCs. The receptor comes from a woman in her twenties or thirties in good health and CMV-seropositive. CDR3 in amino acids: CASSGTHSGNTIYF. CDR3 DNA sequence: TGTGCCAGCAGTGGGACCCACTCTGGAAACACCATATATTTT.